This TCR beta chain was sequenced during a study of blood T cell repertoires in COVID-19. Study as a whole: Samples came from the United States, Italy and Spain, spanning acute and convalescent COVID-19. T cells, B-cell-depleted T cells, or PBMCs supplied cDNA or gDNA.

From germline, CDR1 is GTSNPN and CDR2 SVGIG (reference sequence). The length of the CDR3 is 14 residues. The V segment lost 1 base and the J segment 2 bases; nucleotides outside the gene matches: 4. What the recovered Cohort 3 donors had was two negative PCRs, clearance, or symptom resolution. Using immunoSEQ multiplex PCR, the repertoire was profiled, and TCRdb retains in-frame clones only, with some absent. The sample holds 320,000 or so clones, 80% to 90% seen once. The rearrangement links TRBV30 to TRBJ1-2; TRBD1 matches at 7 bases. The sequenced material came from PBMCs or T cells enriched from blood (not recorded which). The TCR was taken from a man aged 30 to 39 who had recovered from COVID-19. CDR3 loop: CAWSENRGNYGYTF. CDR3 nucleotides: TGTGCCTGGAGTGAGAACAGGGGAAACTATGGCTACACCTTC.